These 26 T cell receptor beta chains originate from one sample sequenced in a study of T cells in Graves' hyperthyroidism and ophthalmopathy. Researchers took RNA transcripts and amplified the TCR beta CDR3 regions from them. The TCR CDR3 first-round RT-PCR relied on the HTBI primer set. TCRdb processed the multiplex PCR reads anew with MiXCR; each CDR3 protein has one entry. This sample yields a few hundred thousand distinct CDR3 sequences, of which 15% are seen a single time; 32% belongs to the top ten. Material: blood. The receptors were gathered from a woman aged 30 to 39 with Graves' hyperthyroidism.

This clonotype came up many times. The chain is built from TRBV3-1 and TRBJ1-2, with unresolved D. CDR1 and CDR2 (germline): LGHDT, YNNKEL (reference sequence). The CDR3 sequence is 13 residues long. The V end lost 6 bases, the J end lost 5 bases, and 13 bases lay between the germline ends. CDR3 bases: TGTGCCAGCAGACCCGGAGGAGCTTATGGCTACACCTTC. The encoded protein is CASRPGGAYGYTF.

The table lists this clonotype with many counts. The chain employs TRBV12-3 or TRBV12-4 and TRBJ1-2, with D uncertain. V lost 3 bases and J 4 bases, leaving 12 bases between the germline ends. CDR3 length: 14 residues. CDR3 sequence reads: CASSLESLVYGYTF. The CDR3 region has the DNA TGTGCCAGCAGTTTGGAGTCTCTGGTCTATGGCTACACCTTC.

This clonotype was seen only a few times. The J gene is TRBJ1-6, the V gene TRBV6-2 or TRBV6-3; D is uncertain. In germline, CDR1 is MNHEY, CDR2 SVGEGT. V was pared by 8 bases and J by 1 base, with 12 bases between. CDR3 length equals 15 residues. The CDR3 protein is CASSRSGSYNSPLHF. The DNA of the CDR3 is TGTGCCAGCTCGCGATCGGGGTCCTATAATTCACCCCTCCACTTT.

This clonotype came up a few times. V usage is TRBV5-1 and J usage is TRBJ2-1; the D gene is possibly TRBD1 (5 bases). CDR1 is SGHRS, CDR2 YFSETQ, per germline. The V end lost 4 bases, the J end lost 3 bases, and 8 bases lay between the germline ends. This CDR3 comprises 13 residues. CDR3 loop: CASSKDNYNEQFF. The CDR3 DNA sequence: TGCGCCAGCAGCAAGGACAACTACAATGAGCAGTTCTTC. The variable domain in full, with the rest retrieved from reference TRBV5-1 and TRBJ2-1, is KAGVTQTPRYLIKTRGQQVTLSCSPISGHRSVSWYQQTPGQGLQFLFEYFSETQRNKGNFPGRFSGRQFSNSRSEMNVSTLELGDSALYLCASSKDNYNEQFFGPGTRLTVL.

This chain uses TRBV30 with TRBJ2-3, with 10 positions matching TRBD2. Germline V CDR1 and CDR2: GTSNPN, SVGIG (reference sequence). The CDR3 extends over 15 amino acids. After removal of 0 bases from V and 3 bases from J, the junction contained 3 bases not matched to a gene. The CDR3, as DNA: TGTGCCTGGAGTGTACTAGCGGGGAGAACAGATACGCAGTATTTT. Encoded protein: CAWSVLAGRTDTQYF.

This clonotype was seen a handful of times. J is TRBJ2-3 and V is TRBV7-9; 10 bases are shared with TRBD2. Germline-derived CDR1 and CDR2 are SEHNR and FQNEAQ (reference sequence). V was pared by 3 bases and J by 5 bases, with 5 bases of the junction left unmatched. The CDR3 covers 15 residues. DNA for the CDR3: TGTGCCAGCAGCTTCATGGGACTAGCGAGAGATACGCAGTATTTT. The encoded protein is CASSFMGLARDTQYF.

This chain connects TRBV25-1 to TRBJ1-4, with 9 positions matching TRBD1. The ends lost 4 bases at V and 0 bases at J; junction bases unmatched: 9. This CDR3 is built from 18 residues. CDR1 MGHDK and CDR2 SYGVNS come from the germline V gene. CDR3 loop: CASSGTGTGTSTNEKLFF. The CDR3 DNA reads TGTGCCAGCAGTGGTACCGGGACAGGGACTTCAACTAATGAAAAACTGTTTTTT. The entire variable domain, with the rest obtained from reference TRBV25-1 and TRBJ1-4, is as follows: EADIYQTPRYLVIGTGKKITLECSQTMGHDKMYWYQQDPGMELHLIHYSYGVNSTEKGDLSSESTVSRIRTEHFPLTLESARPSHTSQYLCASSGTGTGTSTNEKLFFGSGTQLSVL.

This clonotype has at least ten counts. The J gene is TRBJ2-7, the V gene TRBV30; D gene ambiguous. The CDR3 is made up of 13 amino acids. With 5 bases removed from V and 0 bases from J, the gap between germline ends came to 11 bases. The germline V gene has CDR1 GTSNPN and CDR2 SVGIG (reference sequence). As DNA, the CDR3 is TGTGCCTGGGGCAGCTCGAGCTCCTACGAGCAGTACTTC. The encoded protein is CAWGSSSSYEQYF.

As to this clonotype: Given a much more abundant clone one base away, this may be a read error. V usage is TRBV2 and J usage is TRBJ2-2; TRBD2 might be the D (6 bases). The CDR3 is 15 residues long. Germline CDR1 is SNHLY and CDR2 is FYNNEI. The CDR3 DNA reads TGTGTCAGCAGTGTGCTCCGGGGGAGGCCCGGGGAGCTGTTTTTT. Protein: CVSSVLRGRPGELFF.

This clonotype turned up a few times. The genes are TRBV9 and TRBJ2-4; D may correspond to TRBD1 or TRBD2 (5 bases each). Germline V gives CDR1 SGDLS, CDR2 YYNGEE. CDR3 length equals 16 residues. V was cut by 4 bases and J by 0 bases, with 14 bases left in between. The CDR3 loop is CASSSRDLLAKNIQYF. CDR3 sequence (DNA): TGTGCCAGCAGCAGCCGGGACCTCTTAGCCAAAAACATTCAGTACTTC.

This clonotype has a count of ten or more. The chain uses TRBV3-1 and TRBJ2-7; the D gene is possibly TRBD1 (6 bases). Looked up from germline, CDR1 is LGHDT and CDR2 is YNNKEL (reference sequence). The CDR3 spans 14 residues. The V and J ends lost 1 base and 4 bases respectively, with 11 bases between them. The CDR3 reads CASSQVQGPYEQYF. For the CDR3, the DNA is TGTGCCAGCAGCCAAGTACAGGGCCCTTACGAGCAGTACTTC.

This clonotype has a handful of counts. The chain combines TRBV5-4 with TRBJ2-3; maybe TRBD2 (7 bases). Per germline, CDR1 SGHNT and CDR2 YYREEE (reference sequence). V gave up 4 bases and J gave up 4 bases, with 16 bases separating them. CDR3 length: 15 amino acids. CDR3: CASSPLPGGSDTQYF. DNA for the CDR3: TGTGCCAGCAGCCCGCTCCCGGGGGGCTCAGATACGCAGTATTTT.

This clonotype has a count of ten or more. V gene TRBV28 combines with J gene TRBJ2-1; no definite D call. Germline assignment: CDR1 MDHEN and CDR2 SYDVKM. Trimming left V 11 bases short and J 7 bases short, with 9 bases between. The CDR3 length is 10 residues. The CDR3 sequence is CAVWGNEQFF. CDR3 DNA sequence: TGTGCCGTCTGGGGAAATGAGCAGTTCTTC.

This clonotype was counted a few times. This chain joins TRBV3-1 and TRBJ1-1, with unresolved D. With 5 bases removed from V and 0 bases from J, the gap between germline ends came to 13 bases. The CDR3 consists of 15 residues. The germline CDR1 and CDR2 sequences are LGHDT and YNNKEL (reference sequence). The CDR3 loop reads CASSTRPDLNTEAFF. The CDR3 region has the DNA TGTGCCAGCAGCACCCGACCAGACTTGAACACTGAAGCTTTCTTT. The full variable domain, completed using reference TRBV3-1 and TRBJ1-1, is DTAVSQTPKYLVTQMGNDKSIKCEQNLGHDTMYWYKQDSKKFLKIMFSYNNKELIINETVPNRFSPKSPDKAHLNLHINSLELGDSAVYFCASSTRPDLNTEAFFGQGTRLTVV.

This clonotype was seen only a few times. J is TRBJ2-3 and V is TRBV20-1; perhaps TRBD2 as D (6 bases). The CDR3 covers 18 residues. V was trimmed by 5 bases and J by 0 bases, leaving 24 bases between them. Per the germline V gene, CDR1 is DFQATT and CDR2 is SNEGSKA (reference sequence). Here the CDR3 DNA reads TGCAGTGCTTTCCCAAGGAGCGGGCGGAAAATAAGCACAGATACGCAGTATTTT. This codes for CSAFPRSGRKISTDTQYF.

This clonotype has ten or more counts. The J gene is TRBJ1-5, the V gene TRBV20-1; TRBD1 matches at 8 bases. The germline V gene encodes CDR1 DFQATT and CDR2 SNEGSKA (reference sequence). The CDR3 runs to 15 residues. Trimming removed 3 bases from V and 6 bases from J; junction bases left unmatched: 10. The DNA of the CDR3 is TGCAGTGCTAGTGGAGGACTGCAGGGGGCTCAGCCCCAGCATTTT. The encoded protein is CSASGGLQGAQPQHF.

Many counts were recorded for this clonotype. The chain links TRBV5-5 to TRBJ2-7; 9 bases map to TRBD1. The junction had 9 bases not matched to a gene; V was cut back by 5 bases and J by 3 bases. CDR3 length equals 15 residues. CDR1 is SGHKS and CDR2 is YYEKEE in the germline V gene (reference sequence). DNA for the CDR3: TGTGCCAGCAGAAAAGGACAGGGGCTTTACTACGAGCAGTACTTC. Amino acids: CASRKGQGLYYEQYF.

The chain uses TRBV11-2 and TRBJ1-2, with D unclear. The CDR3 is 13 amino acids. The V end lost 1 base, the J end lost 7 bases, and 10 bases lay between the germline ends. The germline gives CDR1 SGHAT, CDR2 FQNNGV. This CDR3 reads CASSLGAASGYTF. The CDR3 nucleotides are TGTGCCAGCAGCTTAGGGGCGGCGAGTGGCTACACCTTC.

This clonotype was recorded many times. CDR3 region: CSAHQGGLYSYNEQFF. The CDR3 DNA is TGCAGTGCCCACCAGGGGGGCCTCTACTCCTACAATGAGCAGTTCTTC. The V and J genes are TRBV20-1 and TRBJ2-1, with D maybe TRBD1 (7 bases). From germline, CDR1 is DFQATT and CDR2 SNEGSKA (reference sequence). This CDR3 region has 16 residues. The germline V and J ends were trimmed by 6 bases and 0 bases, with 18 bases remaining between them.

The chain couples TRBV7-9 to TRBJ1-2; 11 nucleotides agree with TRBD1. J lost 7 bases, V lost 5 bases, and 15 bases had no gene match. CDR1 and CDR2 (germline): SEHNR, FQNEAQ (reference sequence). The CDR3 has 17 amino acids. In nucleotides, the CDR3 is TGTGCCAGCAGCCTCCCCGGGACAGGGGGAGATCTTGGTGGCTACACCTTC. This codes for CASSLPGTGGDLGGYTF.

The rearrangement joins TRBV18 to TRBJ2-6; TRBD1 agrees at 12 bases. With V trimmed by 2 bases and J by 3 bases, 5 bases remained unmatched. This CDR3 has 18 residues. Germline V CDR1 and CDR2: KGHSH, LQKENI. In nucleotides, the CDR3 is TGTGCCAGCTCACCAAGGGACAGGGGGCCCGGTGGGGCCAACGTCCTGACTTTC. As protein: CASSPRDRGPGGANVLTF.

In its sample, this clonotype was seen a few times. The gene calls are TRBV12-3 or TRBV12-4 and TRBJ2-2; D remains ambiguous. V was clipped by 3 bases and J by 7 bases, with 9 bases between them. The CDR3 extends over 13 amino acids. In nucleotides, the CDR3 is TGTGCCAGCAGTTTTGGTGTGGGCGGGGAGCTGTTTTTT. Protein sequence: CASSFGVGGELFF.

This clonotype was counted many times. The genes are TRBV7-9 and TRBJ2-5; 8 bases agree with TRBD2. CDR3 size: 19 residues. V dropped 5 bases and J dropped 2; count of bases not matched to a gene: 19. Germline V gives CDR1 SEHNR, CDR2 FQNEAQ (reference sequence). The chain's CDR3 is CASSPRRSGKGGLQETQYF. The DNA for the CDR3 is TGTGCCAGCAGCCCCCGTCGTAGCGGGAAGGGTGGGTTGCAAGAGACCCAGTACTTC.

V and J are TRBV14 and TRBJ2-1, with D uncertain. The V end lost 0 bases, the J end lost 0 bases, and 12 bases lay between the germline ends. The CDR3 has 17 residues. Germline CDR1 and CDR2: SGHDN and FVKESK. The CDR3 DNA sequence: TGTGCCAGCAGCCAAGAGTTGGTCGGAATCTCCTACAATGAGCAGTTCTTC. This gives the protein CASSQELVGISYNEQFF.

Regarding this clonotype: This clone may be a read error of a much larger clone one base away. V is TRBV12-3 or TRBV12-4 and J is TRBJ2-5, with no clear D. This CDR3 region has 11 residues. CDR3 sequence: CASSKQETRYF. Written as DNA, the CDR3 is TGTGCCAGCAGTAAACAAGAGACCCGGTACTTC.

The table lists this clonotype with many counts. V usage is TRBV6-2 or TRBV6-3 and J usage is TRBJ2-7; D possibly uses TRBD1 or TRBD2 (5 bases each). The germline gives CDR1 MNHEY, CDR2 SVGEGT. V gave up 6 bases and J gave up 3 bases, with 15 bases separating them. The CDR3 has 14 residues. CDR3 region: CASSPRGLDYEQYF. CDR3 sequence (DNA): TGTGCCAGCAGCCCACGGGGCTTAGACTACGAGCAGTACTTC.